Presented here are 29 T cell receptor beta chains from one specimen sequenced in a study of T cells in localized non-small cell lung cancer. Sequencing used immunoSEQ multiplex PCR; TCRdb keeps in-frame clones, though not all of them. This sample has roughly 72,000 clones, with 65% to 85% found just once. Source: peripheral blood, taken before any cancer treatment. These receptors were taken from a female donor older than 55 with stage I lung adenocarcinoma.

The V call is TRBV12-5, the J call TRBJ1-1; possible D gene TRBD1, 5 bases. Germline lookup yields CDR1 LGHNT and CDR2 FRNRAP. This CDR3 has 17 residues. The V and J ends lost 0 bases and 5 bases respectively, with 19 bases between them. This CDR3 is CASGLVQEGRDLTEAFF. CDR3 DNA sequence: TGTGCTAGTGGTTTGGTACAGGAGGGCAGGGACCTTACTGAAGCTTTCTTT.

In nucleotides, the CDR3 is TGTGCCAGCAGGGCTGGACTAGCGGGAGGGGCAGAGACCCAGTACTTC. Translating it yields CASRAGLAGGAETQYF. The chain combines TRBV2 with TRBJ2-5; the match to TRBD2 covers 15 bases. The CDR3 totals 16 residues. Trimming removed 6 bases from V and 4 bases from J; junction bases left unmatched: 6. Germline CDR1 SNHLY, CDR2 FYNNEI. Together with reference TRBV2 and TRBJ2-5, the CDR3 gives the full variable domain: EPEVTQTPSHQVTQMGQEVILRCVPISNHLYFYWYRQILGQKVEFLVSFYNNEISEKSEIFDDQFSVERPDGSNFTLKIRSTKLEDSAMYFCASRAGLAGGAETQYFGPGTRLLVL.

This clone was counted between two and nine times. The chain couples TRBV7-6 to TRBJ1-3, with D perhaps TRBD1 (5 bases). Germline CDR1 reads SGHVS; CDR2 reads FNYEAQ. V lost 1 base to trimming and J lost 0 bases, with 13 bases between them. This CDR3 spans 17 amino acids. CDR3 coding DNA: TGTGCCAGCAGCTTAGGGGGGGGACGGAGCTCTGGAAACACCATATATTTT. This encodes CASSLGGGRSSGNTIYF.

The V gene is TRBV7-2, the J gene TRBJ1-1; D is possibly TRBD1 (6 bases). Germline CDR1 and CDR2: SGHTA and FQGNSA. This CDR3 contains 19 residues. Trimming removed 3 bases from V and 6 bases from J, with 29 bases in between. The CDR3 DNA follows: TGTGCCAGCAGCTTTCGCCCGGTGTGGACAGCCGGTGGTGAATCTGAAGCTTTCTTT. It encodes CASSFRPVWTAGGESEAFF.

The chain has TRBV7-9 and TRBJ1-2; D remains unclear. Germline-derived CDR1 and CDR2 are SEHNR and FQNEAQ (reference sequence). The CDR3 totals 11 residues. V was cut by 4 bases and J by 4 bases, with 4 bases left in between. The CDR3 nucleotides are TGTGCCAGCAGCTCCGTCTATGGCTACACCTTC. Its translation is CASSSVYGYTF.

The table lists this clone with a count of one. The J gene is TRBJ2-7, the V gene TRBV6-6; 7 bases match TRBD1. This CDR3 contains 14 residues. Germline assignment: CDR1 MNHNY and CDR2 SVGAGI (reference sequence). The V segment lost 2 bases and the J segment 3 bases; nucleotides outside the gene matches: 4. DNA of the CDR3: TGTGCCAGCAGTTACCAGGGACAGTACTACGAGCAGTACTTC. It is translated as CASSYQGQYYEQYF.

As DNA, the CDR3 is TGTGCCAGCAGCGCCACAGGGGGCACCGGGGAGCTGTTTTTT. Protein product: CASSATGGTGELFF. V is TRBV7-2 and J is TRBJ2-2; TRBD1 agrees at 8 bases. The CDR3 sequence is 14 residues long. V lost 5 bases, J lost 4 bases, and 3 bases stayed unmatched. Germline V CDR1 and CDR2: SGHTA, FQGNSA.

This clone has only a few counts. This sequence joins TRBV30 and TRBJ1-1; D is unclear. The CDR3 runs to 14 residues. Germline loops: CDR1 GTSNPN, CDR2 SVGIG (reference sequence). V gave up 4 bases and J gave up 4 bases, with 16 bases separating them. The CDR3 DNA follows: TGTGCCTGGATGTCTCTATCGGGGAGCACTGAAGCTTTCTTT. It yields the protein CAWMSLSGSTEAFF.

This clone was found once. The gene calls are TRBV4-1 and TRBJ2-3; D is undetermined. Germline V CDR1 and CDR2: MGHRA, YSYEKL. V lost 4 bases to trimming and J lost 2 bases, with 13 bases between them. The CDR3 is 15 residues long. CDR3 nucleotide sequence: TGCGCCAGCAGCCGAAGTCCCTCCGACACAGATACGCAGTATTTT. It specifies CASSRSPSDTDTQYF.

The rearrangement uses TRBV7-9 and TRBJ2-7; D is possibly TRBD1 or TRBD2 (5 bases each). The germline CDR1 and CDR2 sequences are SEHNR and FQNEAQ (reference sequence). V lost 8 bases and J lost 0, with 11 bases in between. The CDR3 extends over 13 amino acids. In DNA, the CDR3 is TGTGCCAGCGGGGGACGGGCCTCCTACGAGCAGTACTTC. Translating gives CASGGRASYEQYF.

V usage is TRBV7-7 and J usage is TRBJ2-2, with D possibly TRBD2 on 5 matching bases. V was clipped by 6 bases and J by 6 bases, with 11 bases between them. The germline gives CDR1 SSHAT, CDR2 FNYEAQ (reference sequence). The CDR3 sequence is 13 residues long. The CDR3 nucleotides read TGTGCCAGCAGAGAACCCGGGGCCGGGGAGCTGTTTTTT. Residues: CASREPGAGELFF.

This clone was seen once. The chain is built from TRBV7-2 and TRBJ2-7; D is unclear. The V gene lost 1 base and the J gene lost 1 base, with 11 bases spanning the gap. The CDR3 loop spans 15 amino acids. Germline V gives CDR1 SGHTA, CDR2 FQGNSA. The CDR3: CASSLEGLPSYEQYF. In DNA form, the CDR3 reads TGTGCCAGCAGCTTAGAAGGTCTCCCTTCCTACGAGCAGTACTTC.

This chain links TRBV19 with TRBJ2-3; a weak D match, TRBD2 (6 bases). V was pared by 5 bases and J by 1 base, with 13 bases between. Germline lookup yields CDR1 LNHDA and CDR2 SQIVND (reference sequence). The CDR3 has 15 amino acids. The DNA of the CDR3 is TGTGCCAGTAGTCTGTTAGGGAGGCGCACAGATACGCAGTATTTT. This codes for CASSLLGRRTDTQYF. Based on the CDR3 plus reference TRBV19 and TRBJ2-3, the full variable domain is DGGITQSPKYLFRKEGQNVTLSCEQNLNHDAMYWYRQDPGQGLRLIYYSQIVNDFQKGDIAEGYSVSREKKESFPLTVTSAQKNPTAFYLCASSLLGRRTDTQYFGPGTRLTVL.

The chain links TRBV7-8 to TRBJ2-5; 8 nucleotides agree with TRBD2. After removal of 5 bases from V and 1 base from J, the junction contained 12 bases not matched to a gene. The V gene's germline CDR1 is SGHVS and CDR2 FQNEAQ. The CDR3 is 17 amino acids. The CDR3 loop reads CASSKETGGQFQETQYF. For the CDR3, the DNA is TGTGCCAGCAGCAAAGAGACGGGAGGGCAATTCCAAGAGACCCAGTACTTC.

V gene TRBV7-9 combines with J gene TRBJ2-1, with 16 positions matching TRBD2. This CDR3 is 17 amino acids long. CDR1 SEHNR and CDR2 FQNEAQ come from the germline V gene (reference sequence). Germline trimming cut 3 bases from V and 8 bases from J; bases unmatched to any gene: 7. As DNA, the CDR3 is TGTGCCAGCAGCTTGGGACTAGCGGGAGGGCCCGTCTATGAGCAGTTCTTC. Translated: CASSLGLAGGPVYEQFF.

The chain combines TRBV6-5 with TRBJ2-7; possibly TRBD1 for D (6 bases). The CDR3 has 14 residues. CDR1 MNHEY and CDR2 SVGAGI come from the germline V gene. Trimming removed 5 bases at V and 5 bases at J, with 16 bases between. Here the CDR3 DNA reads TGTGCCAGCAGTCGTACAGGGTCCATCGACGAGCAGTACTTC. Its protein product is CASSRTGSIDEQYF.

This chain joins TRBV28 and TRBJ1-2; 7 nucleotides align to TRBD1. V dropped 6 bases and J dropped 10; count of bases not matched to a gene: 11. Germline values: CDR1 MDHEN, CDR2 SYDVKM. This CDR3 has 13 amino acids. The CDR3: CASSPGTALDYTF. As DNA, the CDR3 is TGTGCCAGCAGCCCCGGGACAGCCCTTGACTACACCTTC.

The chain recombines TRBV7-9 with TRBJ1-2; no clear D. CDR3 length equals 14 residues. CDR1 is SEHNR, CDR2 FQNEAQ, per germline (reference sequence). V gave up 6 bases and J gave up 1 base, with 12 bases separating them. CDR3 amino acids: CASSSAGLNYGYTF. The DNA of the CDR3 is TGTGCCAGCAGTTCGGCAGGCCTTAACTATGGCTACACCTTC.

This clone was observed a handful of times. The CDR3 nucleotides read TGTGCCAGTAGTATTGACAGGGAAGTCTATGGCTACACCTTC. Translated: CASSIDREVYGYTF. This chain joins TRBV19 and TRBJ1-2; 7 nucleotides agree with TRBD1. The junction had 5 bases not matched to a gene; V was cut back by 3 bases and J by 4 bases. Germline CDR1 reads LNHDA; CDR2 reads SQIVND (reference sequence). This CDR3 is 14 amino acids long.

V and J are TRBV7-6 and TRBJ2-2; TRBD1 aligns across 8 bases. The CDR3 runs 15 residues. The V and J ends lost 6 bases and 5 bases, in that order; junction bases with no gene match: 8. The germline CDR1 and CDR2 sequences are SGHVS and FNYEAQ. CDR3 DNA: TGTGCCAGCAGAACCGGGACAGGTGGTACCGGGGAGCTGTTTTTT. Translating gives CASRTGTGGTGELFF.

In its sample, this clone was seen many times. Other nucleotide sequences in the sample specify the same CDR3. The gene calls are TRBV6-5 and TRBJ1-5; no clear D. Germline values: CDR1 MNHEY, CDR2 SVGAGI. Trimming pared 7 bases from V and 3 bases from J, leaving 13 bases between. CDR3 size: 14 residues. The chain's CDR3 is CASTPPGSNQPQHF. The CDR3 nucleotides read TGTGCCAGCACCCCCCCTGGGTCCAATCAGCCCCAGCATTTT.

This chain joins TRBV5-3 and TRBJ2-5; 11 bases are a match to TRBD2. TRBV5-3 is an ORF, with its function uncertain. V shed 4 bases and J 2 bases; nucleotides not matched to a gene: 10. This CDR3 is built from 17 residues. CDR3 in amino acids: CARSLTSGIKWQETQYF. CDR3 nucleotide sequence: TGTGCCAGAAGCCTGACTAGCGGGATTAAGTGGCAAGAGACCCAGTACTTC.

V and J are TRBV29-1 and TRBJ1-1, with D possibly TRBD1 on 5 matching bases. Germline V lookup: CDR1 SQVTM, CDR2 ANQGSEA. The CDR3 has 13 residues. V dropped 7 bases and J dropped 0 bases, with 12 bases sitting between them. CDR3 region: CSGERGMNTEAFF. The CDR3, as DNA: TGCAGCGGCGAGCGGGGGATGAACACTGAAGCTTTCTTT.

The rearrangement joins TRBV11-3 to TRBJ2-1; the D is unclear. Trimming stripped 0 bases from V and 4 bases from J, with 10 bases between. The germline gives CDR1 SGHNT, CDR2 YENEEA. CDR3 length: 15 amino acids. CDR3 region: CASSLDSQAYNEQFF. CDR3 in DNA: TGTGCCAGCAGCTTAGATTCTCAAGCTTACAATGAGCAGTTCTTC.

The gene calls are TRBV7-9 and TRBJ2-5; 13 positions match TRBD2. V lost 5 bases, J lost 3 bases, and 9 bases stayed unmatched. Germline lookup yields CDR1 SEHNR and CDR2 FQNEAQ (reference sequence). The CDR3 loop spans 17 amino acids. The DNA for the CDR3 is TGTGCCAGCAGCCAACTAGCGGGAGGGTTCAGGGAAGAGACCCAGTACTTC. It yields the protein CASSQLAGGFREETQYF.

The V gene is TRBV6-1, the J gene TRBJ2-1, with no clear D. Trimming stripped 4 bases from V and 4 bases from J, with 5 bases between. CDR3 length: 12 amino acids. CDR1 is MNHNS and CDR2 is SASEGT in the germline V gene. The CDR3 is CASSGPYNEQFF. In DNA, the CDR3 is TGTGCCAGCAGTGGACCTTACAATGAGCAGTTCTTC.

The chain uses TRBV12-5 and TRBJ2-1, with 7 bases matching TRBD2. The trim removed 1 base at V and 2 bases at J, leaving 5 bases unmatched. CDR3 length equals 16 residues. CDR1 is LGHNT and CDR2 is FRNRAP in the germline V gene. As DNA, the CDR3 is TGTGCTAGTGGTTTGGGACGACTAGCAACCTACAATGAGCAGTTCTTC. Protein product: CASGLGRLATYNEQFF. Full variable domain (missing parts from reference TRBV12-5 and TRBJ2-1): DARVTQTPRHKVTEMGQEVTMRCQPILGHNTVFWYRQTMMQGLELLAYFRNRAPLDDSGMPKDRFSAEMPDATLATLKIQPSEPRDSAVYFCASGLGRLATYNEQFFGPGTRLTVL.

The rearrangement uses TRBV19 and TRBJ1-5; D gene ambiguous. Trimming removed 3 bases from V and 6 bases from J, with 6 bases in between. CDR3 length: 12 amino acids. From germline, CDR1 is LNHDA and CDR2 SQIVND (reference sequence). The CDR3 here is CASSIYSQPQHF. CDR3 DNA: TGTGCCAGTAGTATTTACAGTCAGCCCCAGCATTTT.

The chain carries TRBV30 and TRBJ2-3; 8 bases match TRBD1. V trimming: 3 bases; J trimming: 6 bases; junction bases outside the gene matches: 8. Germline V gene lookup returns CDR1 GTSNPN and CDR2 SVGIG (reference sequence). The CDR3 is made up of 14 amino acids. The CDR3 is CAWSLQGVRDTQYF. CDR3 DNA sequence: TGTGCCTGGAGCTTACAGGGGGTACGTGATACGCAGTATTTT. Looking up the rest from reference TRBV30 and TRBJ2-3 gives the full variable domain: SQTIHQWPATLVQPVGSPLSLECTVEGTSNPNLYWYRQAAGRGLQLLFYSVGIGQISSEVPQNLSASRPQDRQFILSSKKLLLSDSGFYLCAWSLQGVRDTQYFGPGTRLTVL.